Below, 21 T cell receptor beta chains from the same sample are listed, as sequenced in a study of PD-L1 blockade in urothelial cancer. Time point: pretreatment peripheral blood. Measured with immunoSEQ multiplex PCR; TCRdb has only the in-frame clones, and not every one. The table includes over 100,000 clones, approximately 84% detected once. Here the sequenced sample was PBMCs, taken around atezolizumab (anti-PD-L1) treatment. The receptors here all came from a man aged 45-65 years with urothelial cancer.

The chain carries TRBV18 and TRBJ1-1; D unresolved. The germline CDR1 and CDR2 sequences are KGHSH and LQKENI. The germline V and J ends were trimmed by 3 bases and 1 base, with 12 bases remaining between them. This CDR3 spans 15 amino acids. CDR3 DNA: TGTGCCAGCTCACCGGAACCACAGCAGAACACTGAAGCTTTCTTT. Translating gives CASSPEPQQNTEAFF.

This chain's CDR3 is CASSPTNRGHQPQHF. Here the CDR3 DNA reads TGTGCCAGCAGTCCAACTAACAGGGGCCATCAGCCCCAGCATTTT. J is TRBJ1-5 and V is TRBV28, with 7 positions matching TRBD1. Germline V gene data show CDR1 as MDHEN and CDR2 as SYDVKM. J was trimmed by 5 bases and V by 5 bases; bases with no gene match: 9. This CDR3 is 15 amino acids long.

This clone showed up just once. The V and J genes are TRBV7-2 and TRBJ1-1; D unresolved. Germline lookup yields CDR1 SGHTA and CDR2 FQGNSA. V lost 5 bases and J 1 base, leaving 14 bases between the germline ends. The CDR3 has 15 amino acids. The CDR3 loop reads CASSRSGGANTEAFF. The DNA for the CDR3 is TGTGCCAGCAGCCGTTCCGGCGGAGCGAACACTGAAGCTTTCTTT.

This sequence joins TRBV5-1 and TRBJ1-4; D is undetermined. The germline gives CDR1 SGHRS, CDR2 YFSETQ. The CDR3 totals 15 residues. V lost 3 bases and J lost 5, with 14 bases in between. CDR3 coding DNA: TGCGCCAGCAGCTCCATGGGCCAGAGAAATGAAAAACTGTTTTTT. This translates into CASSSMGQRNEKLFF.

The chain links TRBV10-3 to TRBJ1-2; unclear D gene. Germline CDR1 reads ENHRY; CDR2 reads SYGVKD. CDR3 size: 12 residues. V dropped 6 bases and J dropped 3 bases, with 8 bases sitting between them. CDR3 amino acids: CAISPRDYGYTF. The CDR3 coding sequence is TGTGCCATCAGCCCCCGAGACTATGGCTACACCTTC.

The count of this clone is one. Other nucleotide sequences in the sample specify the same CDR3. The V gene is TRBV18, the J gene TRBJ2-3; D ambiguous. The germline V and J ends were trimmed by 3 bases and 1 base, with 2 bases remaining between them. The length of the CDR3 is 12 residues. Germline-derived CDR1 and CDR2 are KGHSH and LQKENI. DNA of the CDR3: TGTGCCAGCTCACCCGGCACAGATACGCAGTATTTT. Residues: CASSPGTDTQYF.

The chain combines TRBV18 with TRBJ2-5; D gene unclear. CDR1 is KGHSH, CDR2 LQKENI, per germline. There are 14 residues in the CDR3. The V gene lost 4 bases and the J gene lost 5 bases, with 14 bases spanning the gap. The CDR3 DNA reads TGTGCCAGCTCACACCTTCCGGGTTATGAGACCCAGTACTTC. It translates to CASSHLPGYETQYF. The complete variable domain, with remaining parts taken from reference TRBV18 and TRBJ2-5, reads NAGVMQNPRHLVRRRGQEARLRCSPMKGHSHVYWYRQLPEEGLKFMVYLQKENIIDESGMPKERFSAEFPKEGPSILRIQQVVRGDSAAYFCASSHLPGYETQYFGPGTRLLVL.

CDR3 sequence: CASSQETVYNEQFF. In nucleotides, the CDR3 is TGTGCCAGCAGCCAAGAGACAGTCTACAATGAGCAGTTCTTC. The chain couples TRBV14 to TRBJ2-1, with a weak D call TRBD1 (5 bases). This CDR3 comprises 14 residues. V was clipped by 0 bases and J by 3 bases, with 6 bases between them. In germline, CDR1 is SGHDN, CDR2 FVKESK.

This clone has only a few counts. The rearrangement links TRBV27 to TRBJ1-5; no clear D gene. From germline, CDR1 is MNHEY and CDR2 SMNVEV (reference sequence). Trimming cost V 3 bases and J 6 bases, with 3 bases left between them. The CDR3 is 11 residues long. The CDR3 DNA is TGTGCCAGCAGTTTCGGTCAGCCCCAGCATTTT. Its translation: CASSFGQPQHF.

The chain joins TRBV7-8 to TRBJ1-2, with TRBD1 as a possible D gene (6 bases). V gave up 2 bases and J gave up 6 bases, with 16 bases separating them. This CDR3 is 15 amino acids long. The germline V gene encodes CDR1 SGHVS and CDR2 FQNEAQ. The CDR3 region is CASSLLAGGKNGYTF. CDR3 nucleotides: TGTGCCAGCAGCTTACTGGCGGGGGGCAAAAATGGCTACACCTTC.

The gene calls are TRBV11-2 and TRBJ1-1, with D perhaps matching TRBD1 (5 bases). This CDR3 is built from 13 residues. Germline loops: CDR1 SGHAT, CDR2 FQNNGV. Trimming took off 8 bases at V and 0 bases at J, with 10 bases between the two ends. The CDR3 protein is CASGRGLNTEAFF. In DNA form, the CDR3 reads TGTGCCAGCGGGCGGGGCCTGAACACTGAAGCTTTCTTT.

The V and J genes are TRBV4-1 and TRBJ2-7; 9 positions agree with TRBD2. The CDR3 contains 14 residues. Germline loops: CDR1 MGHRA, CDR2 YSYEKL. V was clipped by 1 base and J by 5 bases; unmatched bases: 3. The CDR3 DNA reads as TGCGCCAGCAGCCAAGTGCGGGAGGGCGACGAGCAGTACTTC. Translation gives CASSQVREGDEQYF.

V and J are TRBV28 and TRBJ1-1; 7 bases line up with TRBD1. With V trimmed by 6 bases and J by 5 bases, 6 bases remained unmatched. The germline gives CDR1 MDHEN, CDR2 SYDVKM. There are 13 residues in the CDR3. CDR3 DNA sequence: TGTGCCAGCAGCCCGGGACAGAGAACTGAAGCTTTCTTT. It encodes CASSPGQRTEAFF. The whole variable domain, filled in from reference TRBV28 and TRBJ1-1, reads DVKVTQSSRYLVKRTGEKVFLECVQDMDHENMFWYRQDPGLGLRLIYFSYDVKMKEKGDIPEGYSVSREKKERFSLILESASTNQTSMYLCASSPGQRTEAFFGQGTRLTVV.

Written as DNA, the CDR3 is TGTGCCAGCAGCTTAGGTTGGAGAGGGAGCTACAATGAGCAGTTCTTC. Amino acid sequence: CASSLGWRGSYNEQFF. The V and J genes are TRBV7-9 and TRBJ2-1, with D possibly TRBD2 on 5 matching bases. Germline V gene data show CDR1 as SEHNR and CDR2 as FQNEAQ (reference sequence). This CDR3 spans 16 amino acids. Trimming took off 1 base at V and 3 bases at J, with 13 bases between the two ends.

The chain is built from TRBV4-1 and TRBJ2-7, with a possible D match to TRBD1 (5 bases). The ends were cut back, 4 bases at V and 3 bases at J, with 13 bases in the middle. Germline CDR1 reads MGHRA; CDR2 reads YSYEKL. This CDR3 region has 14 residues. The CDR3 DNA is TGCGCCAGCAGCCGCCGGACGGACAACTACGAGCAGTACTTC. Its translation: CASSRRTDNYEQYF.

This chain joins TRBV28 and TRBJ2-5; weak D call: TRBD1 (6 bases). The CDR3 totals 15 residues. V shed 3 bases and J shed 3 bases, with 14 bases lying between them. Germline V gives CDR1 MDHEN, CDR2 SYDVKM. DNA for the CDR3: TGTGCCAGCAGTTTTGACAGGAGAGAAGAAGAGACCCAGTACTTC. It is translated as CASSFDRREEETQYF.

The V call is TRBV6-5, the J call TRBJ1-5; 8 bases match TRBD1. Germline CDR1 reads MNHEY; CDR2 reads SVGAGI. The CDR3 has 15 residues. V shed 4 bases, J shed 1 base, and the junction held 3 bases outside the gene matches. DNA for the CDR3: TGTGCCAGCAGTTCAGGACAGGGCAGCAATCAGCCCCAGCATTTT. Protein: CASSSGQGSNQPQHF.

The chain is built from TRBV30 and TRBJ2-1; D is ambiguous. Trimming stripped 0 bases from V and 3 bases from J, with 9 bases between. The germline gives CDR1 GTSNPN, CDR2 SVGIG (reference sequence). This CDR3 is built from 14 residues. CDR3 region: CAWSVRLVYNEQFF. In DNA form, the CDR3 reads TGTGCCTGGAGTGTACGGCTAGTCTACAATGAGCAGTTCTTC.

The rearrangement uses TRBV30 and TRBJ1-1; 7 bases agree with TRBD1. This CDR3 contains 16 residues. Germline values: CDR1 GTSNPN, CDR2 SVGIG (reference sequence). V lost 4 bases to trimming and J lost 0 bases; unmatched junction nucleotides: 11. CDR3 nucleotide sequence: TGTGCCTGGATGGTTCGACAGGGACTCATGAACACTGAAGCTTTCTTT. Translated, it gives CAWMVRQGLMNTEAFF.

The chain carries TRBV5-4 and TRBJ1-5; the match to TRBD1 covers 7 bases. The junction had 4 bases not matched to a gene; V was cut back by 3 bases and J by 4 bases. The germline V gene has CDR1 SGHNT and CDR2 YYREEE (reference sequence). The CDR3 contains 14 residues. This CDR3 is CASSSGQNNQPQHF. The CDR3 bases are TGTGCCAGCAGCTCGGGACAGAATAATCAGCCCCAGCATTTT.

V usage is TRBV10-3 and J usage is TRBJ1-2; D is uncertain. This CDR3 comprises 13 residues. V lost 6 bases and J lost 0, with 8 bases in between. Per the germline V gene, CDR1 is ENHRY and CDR2 is SYGVKD. In DNA, the CDR3 is TGTGCCATCAGGAAACCAGCTAACTATGGCTACACCTTC. Translating it yields CAIRKPANYGYTF.